This T cell receptor beta chain appears in the sequencing data of a study of T cell changes during pregnancy in multiple sclerosis (dated by TCRdb to the late 2010s). For the study in its entirety: Changes in the T cell repertoire over the course of pregnancy were examined in this study in women with multiple sclerosis.

For this chain, trimming is 4 bases at the V end and 4 bases at the J end, and the number of junction bases without a gene match is 4. Including cysteine and phenylalanine, the CDR3 has 13 amino acids. The DNA shown is the 39-base CDR3, in frame from base 1. The CDR1 and CDR2 encoded by the germline V gene (reference sequence) are GTSNPN and SVGIG. For this clone: This clone's antigen is unknown. No base quality information exists; no much larger clone differs at one position.

Libraries were constructed by the immunoSEQ multiplex PCR assay. Sourced from immuneACCESS, this table was stored by TCRdb with only in-frame sequences that have V and J called. A share of the clones is absent; for the studies checked, an unresolved V gene accounts for under half, and the remainder has no known explanation. The sample includes about 100,000 clones, with about 92% observed a single time. The ten largest clones add up to more than 0.95% of the sample. Sequenced here: peripheral blood, sampled in the second trimester of pregnancy. The clonotype originates from a female donor with multiple sclerosis, enrolled in a pregnancy study. The chain is encoded by TRBV30 joined to TRBJ2-7; 10 junctional bases match TRBD1. The CDR3 is CAWNRDRGYEQYF. The DNA sequence reads TGTGCCTGGAACCGGGACAGGGGATACGAGCAGTACTTC.